These 5 T cell receptor beta chains share one sample of origin, sequenced in a study of persistence of HIV-infected CD4 T cells. The antigens of these receptors remain unknown. This nonspecific control used anti-CD3/anti-CD28 bead stimulation of CD4+ T cells. Sorting of responding CD4+ T cells relied on upregulated CD40 ligand together with CD69. The libraries were made with immunoSEQ version 4 in survey mode. Clones were read by immunoSEQ multiplex PCR, and TCRdb kept only the in-frame ones, dropping some. The sample has about 46,000 clones, 75% to 90% seen once; the top ten hold about 3.5%. The sample here was CD4+ T cells sorted from PBMCs after roughly 20-hour stimulation, taken from a patient who received antiretroviral therapy. The receptors here all came from an adult woman with HIV who was CMV-seropositive.

V and J are TRBV5-1 and TRBJ1-1; D may be TRBD1 (5 bases). The CDR3 covers 15 residues. The V and J ends lost 7 bases and 5 bases respectively, with 21 bases between them. The germline CDR1 and CDR2 sequences are SGHRS and YFSETQ. This chain's CDR3 is CASRRGGGSGTEAFF. As DNA, the CDR3 is TGCGCCAGCCGGAGGGGCGGGGGGTCTGGGACTGAAGCTTTCTTT.

The chain is built from TRBV6-5 and TRBJ1-4; a weak D match, TRBD1 (6 bases). The germline V gene has CDR1 MNHEY and CDR2 SVGAGI. The V end was cut by 2 bases, the J end by 3 bases, with 10 bases between. The CDR3 spans 15 residues. CDR3 sequence: CASSYRGHPNEKLFF. CDR3 coding DNA: TGTGCCAGCAGTTACCGGGGACACCCTAATGAAAAACTGTTTTTT.

The rearrangement links TRBV18 to TRBJ2-7, with D maybe TRBD2 (7 bases). The CDR3 has 16 amino acids. Trimming removed 3 bases from V and 7 bases from J, with 22 bases in between. CDR1 and CDR2 from the germline V gene are KGHSH and LQKENI. CDR3 protein: CASSPGWGGGLLEQYF. The CDR3, as DNA: TGTGCCAGCTCACCTGGTTGGGGGGGCGGTCTACTAGAGCAGTACTTC.

The chain has TRBV28 and TRBJ1-5; D gene uncertain. V lost 6 bases and J lost 3, with 12 bases in between. Germline loops: CDR1 MDHEN, CDR2 SYDVKM. The CDR3 sequence is 14 residues long. CDR3 loop: CASRSRGFNQPQHF. CDR3 DNA: TGTGCCAGCAGGAGTCGGGGATTCAATCAGCCCCAGCATTTT.

The chain carries TRBV3-1 (or the pseudogene TRBV3-2) and TRBJ2-3; the D gene is possibly TRBD2 (5 bases). Germline V gene data show CDR1 as LGHDT and CDR2 as YNNKEL (reference sequence). Trimming took 4 bases from V and 6 from J, leaving 8 bases between them. The CDR3 runs to 12 residues. The CDR3 DNA follows: TGTGCCAGCAGCCGAGGGTTGGATACGCAGTATTTT. Its protein product is CASSRGLDTQYF.